Below are 26 T cell receptor beta chains sequenced from a single sample in a study of cytomegalovirus exposure and HLA in healthy donors. PCR employed 60 Vbeta and 13 Jbeta primers. Clones were read by immunoSEQ multiplex PCR, and TCRdb kept only the in-frame ones, dropping some. This sample contains about 200,000 clones. The specimen was PBMCs. These receptors came from a man aged 25-45 years in good health and CMV-seronegative.

This sequence joins TRBV11-3 and TRBJ2-7, with 11 bases fitting TRBD1. Germline CDR1 SGHNT, CDR2 YENEEA. The CDR3 runs 14 residues. The V gene end was trimmed by 5 bases and the J gene end by 2 bases; junction bases not matched to a gene: 2. The CDR3 DNA reads TGTGCCAGCAGCAGGGGACAGGGGGCCTACGAGCAGTACTTC. Encoded protein: CASSRGQGAYEQYF.

This chain uses TRBV18 with TRBJ2-7; tentatively, D is TRBD1 (6 bases). The CDR3 extends over 11 amino acids. In germline, CDR1 is KGHSH, CDR2 LQKENI. The ends were cut back, 8 bases at V and 6 bases at J, with 11 bases in the middle. The CDR3 region has the DNA TGTGCCAGCACCCAGGGGACCGAGCAGTACTTC. The encoded protein is CASTQGTEQYF.

This chain connects TRBV29-1 to TRBJ1-2; the match to TRBD1 covers 8 bases. Germline lookup yields CDR1 SQVTM and CDR2 ANQGSEA. J was trimmed by 3 bases and V by 4 bases; bases with no gene match: 4. This CDR3 is built from 13 residues. CDR3 nucleotide sequence: TGCAGCGTTGCCACAGGGGGGGACTATGGCTACACCTTC. The encoded protein is CSVATGGDYGYTF.

This sequence joins TRBV14 and TRBJ1-6, with D tentatively TRBD1 (5 bases). Trimming took off 4 bases at V and 8 bases at J, with 15 bases between the two ends. The CDR3 runs 15 residues. Germline V gene sequence: CDR1 SGHDN, CDR2 FVKESK. The CDR3 region is CASSPYAREDSPLHF. For the CDR3, the DNA is TGTGCCAGCAGCCCCTATGCCAGGGAAGATTCACCCCTCCACTTT.

The chain employs TRBV19 and TRBJ2-7, with 7 positions matching TRBD1. V lost 4 bases, J lost 3 bases, and 9 bases stayed unmatched. Germline assignment: CDR1 LNHDA and CDR2 SQIVND (reference sequence). This CDR3 has 15 residues. The CDR3 sequence is CASSTPQGPLYEQYF. The CDR3 DNA is TGTGCCAGTAGTACACCACAGGGGCCCCTCTACGAGCAGTACTTC.

The V call is TRBV5-3, the J call TRBJ1-2; possible D gene TRBD1, 5 bases. TRBV5-3 is an open reading frame whose function is uncertain. The CDR3 runs to 15 residues. Deletions cut 4 bases from V and 4 bases from J, with 17 bases between. The CDR3 region is CARSLIRRGTYGYTF. CDR3 DNA: TGTGCCAGAAGCCTTATTCGCCGGGGGACCTATGGCTACACCTTC.

The genes are TRBV28 and TRBJ2-7; 10 bases agree with TRBD1. Germline V CDR1 and CDR2: MDHEN, SYDVKM. The CDR3 contains 16 residues. V shed 2 bases, J shed 1 base, and the junction held 5 bases outside the gene matches. This CDR3 is CASSLAWGQGSYEQYF. The CDR3 region has the DNA TGTGCCAGCAGTTTAGCCTGGGGACAGGGGTCCTACGAGCAGTACTTC.

The V and J genes are TRBV12-5 and TRBJ1-6; D perhaps matches TRBD1 (5 bases). The CDR3 extends over 14 amino acids. V was pared by 5 bases and J by 9 bases, with 14 bases between. The germline V gene has CDR1 LGHNT and CDR2 FRNRAP. The CDR3: CASGPARAGSPLHF. The CDR3 DNA follows: TGTGCTAGTGGTCCTGCCAGGGCTGGTTCACCCCTCCACTTT.

V and J are TRBV10-3 and TRBJ1-4, with 7 bases matching TRBD1. The CDR3 runs 15 residues. Germline V gene data show CDR1 as ENHRY and CDR2 as SYGVKD. Unmatched junction bases numbered 7, after V lost 2 bases and J lost 7 bases. The CDR3, as DNA: TGTGCCATCAGTGAGACAGGGGCGCTGGGTGAAAAACTGTTTTTT. This translates into CAISETGALGEKLFF.

As for this clone: This specimen includes other DNA sequences encoding the same CDR3. This chain links TRBV7-9 with TRBJ2-3; D gene ambiguous. The germline V gene encodes CDR1 SEHNR and CDR2 FQNEAQ (reference sequence). V was clipped by 3 bases and J by 0 bases, with 4 bases between them. This CDR3 has 13 amino acids. The CDR3 loop reads CASSLASTDTQYF. The CDR3 nucleotides are TGTGCCAGCAGCTTGGCTAGCACAGATACGCAGTATTTT.

The genes are TRBV5-6 and TRBJ2-6, with no clear D. The CDR3 runs to 14 residues. V dropped 4 bases and J dropped 1 base, with 6 bases sitting between them. Germline CDR1 reads SGHDT; CDR2 reads YYEEEE. The chain's CDR3 is CASSHSSGANVLTF. As DNA, the CDR3 is TGTGCCAGCAGCCACTCATCTGGGGCCAACGTCCTGACTTTC.

The chain recombines TRBV6-5 with TRBJ1-2; 8 bases line up with TRBD1. Unmatched junction bases numbered 8, after V lost 6 bases and J lost 5 bases. CDR3 length equals 14 residues. The germline V gene has CDR1 MNHEY and CDR2 SVGAGI. The CDR3 sequence: CASRKDRGIYGYTF. The CDR3 DNA follows: TGTGCCAGCAGGAAAGACAGGGGAATTTATGGCTACACCTTC.

This sequence joins TRBV27 and TRBJ1-4; D gene ambiguous. In germline, CDR1 is MNHEY, CDR2 SMNVEV (reference sequence). Trimming took off 3 bases at V and 6 bases at J, with 11 bases between the two ends. The CDR3 consists of 14 residues. The CDR3 DNA follows: TGTGCCAGCAGTTTGTCGGGATGGGATGAAAAACTGTTTTTT. This gives the protein CASSLSGWDEKLFF.

This CDR3 is CASSAEGQGNEKLFF. The CDR3 DNA sequence: TGTGCCAGCAGCGCCGAGGGACAGGGGAATGAAAAACTGTTTTTT. V usage is TRBV6-1 and J usage is TRBJ1-4; TRBD1 agrees at 10 bases. V dropped 6 bases and J dropped 5; count of bases not matched to a gene: 6. This CDR3 spans 15 amino acids. In germline, CDR1 is MNHNS, CDR2 SASEGT.

This chain uses TRBV30 with TRBJ2-1; 9 nucleotides match TRBD2. CDR1 is GTSNPN, CDR2 SVGIG, per germline (reference sequence). Germline trimming cut 6 bases from V and 10 bases from J; bases unmatched to any gene: 7. This CDR3 contains 12 residues. CDR3 sequence reads: CACKAGGPEQFF. CDR3 sequence (DNA): TGTGCCTGTAAAGCGGGGGGCCCCGAGCAGTTCTTC.

With respect to this clone: Distinct nucleotide sequences in the sample also encode this CDR3. The genes are TRBV10-3 and TRBJ1-5; perhaps TRBD1 as D (6 bases). Germline V CDR1 and CDR2: ENHRY, SYGVKD. The CDR3 has 15 residues. Trimming took 3 bases from V and 2 from J, leaving 11 bases between them. In DNA, the CDR3 is TGTGCCATCAGTGAATCAGGGGCCGGCAATCAGCCCCAGCATTTT. It is translated as CAISESGAGNQPQHF.

The V and J genes are TRBV10-3 and TRBJ2-3; 15 bases fit TRBD2. The trim removed 6 bases at V and 3 bases at J, leaving 4 bases unmatched. The CDR3 runs to 16 residues. Germline CDR1 reads ENHRY; CDR2 reads SYGVKD. The CDR3: CAISFGTSGGTDTQYF. The CDR3 DNA follows: TGTGCCATCAGCTTTGGGACTAGCGGGGGGACAGATACGCAGTATTTT.

A word on this clone: Sequence at one end of the junction differs from germline and may be a read error. The same CDR3 can be traced to other DNA sequences in this sample. The rearrangement uses TRBV6-5 and TRBJ1-2; TRBD1 matches 8 bases. CDR3 length equals 16 residues. CDR1 and CDR2 from the germline V gene are MNHEY and SVGAGI. Here the CDR3 reads CASSYSRQGTNYGYTF. The CDR3 coding sequence is TGTGCTAGCAGTTACTCGAGACAGGGGACTAACTATGGCTACACCTTC.

CDR3 coding DNA: TGTGCCAGCAGCCCCGGACTCTATGAGGGTGAGCAGTTCTTC. This encodes CASSPGLYEGEQFF. The chain employs TRBV7-9 and TRBJ2-1, with D possibly being TRBD2 (5 bases). The CDR3 totals 14 residues. Germline V gene data show CDR1 as SEHNR and CDR2 as FQNEAQ (reference sequence). V dropped 5 bases and J dropped 9 bases, with 17 bases sitting between them.

The gene calls are TRBV5-4 and TRBJ1-4; D is possibly TRBD1 (5 bases). V lost 0 bases to trimming and J lost 8 bases, with 14 bases between them. The CDR3 has 15 amino acids. Germline lookup yields CDR1 SGHNT and CDR2 YYREEE (reference sequence). The CDR3 spells CASSLDSRVGEKLFF. The CDR3 coding sequence is TGTGCCAGCAGCTTGGATTCCAGGGTAGGCGAAAAACTGTTTTTT.

The chain couples TRBV5-1 to TRBJ1-2, with no clear D. CDR3 length: 10 amino acids. Germline V gene lookup returns CDR1 SGHRS and CDR2 YFSETQ. The V end lost 7 bases, the J end lost 8 bases, and 9 bases lay between the germline ends. DNA of the CDR3: TGCGCCAGCGGTCCGGAGGGCTACACCTTC. Protein product: CASGPEGYTF.

The CDR3 protein is CASSEPEGRGPSANTGELFF. CDR3 DNA: TGTGCCAGCAGCGAACCGGAGGGGAGGGGTCCCTCGGCGAACACCGGGGAGCTGTTTTTT. This chain links TRBV2 with TRBJ2-2; 7 nucleotides agree with TRBD2. Germline loops: CDR1 SNHLY, CDR2 FYNNEI. The ends lost 6 bases at V and 0 bases at J; junction bases unmatched: 19. This CDR3 comprises 20 residues.

This sequence joins TRBV7-6 and TRBJ2-1; 9 bases match TRBD2. The trim removed 2 bases at V and 2 bases at J, leaving 4 bases unmatched. Germline lookup yields CDR1 SGHVS and CDR2 FNYEAQ. The CDR3 is made up of 16 amino acids. The CDR3 here is CASSLTASGAYNEQFF. In nucleotides, the CDR3 is TGTGCCAGCAGCTTAACGGCTAGCGGGGCCTACAATGAGCAGTTCTTC.

The rearrangement joins TRBV28 to TRBJ2-5; 7 bases are a match to TRBD2. This CDR3 spans 17 amino acids. The germline gives CDR1 MDHEN, CDR2 SYDVKM. V gave up 3 bases and J gave up 4 bases; unmatched junction bases: 14. Here the CDR3 DNA reads TGTGCCAGCAGTTTCAGGTTTAGAGGGAGGGCCGGAGAGACCCAGTACTTC. This sequence encodes CASSFRFRGRAGETQYF.

The chain is built from TRBV5-6 and TRBJ2-5; no clear D gene. Looked up from germline, CDR1 is SGHDT and CDR2 is YYEEEE. The CDR3 totals 12 residues. Trimming stripped 3 bases from V and 0 bases from J, with 3 bases between. This CDR3 reads CASSSNQETQYF. The CDR3 nucleotides read TGTGCCAGCAGCTCCAACCAAGAGACCCAGTACTTC.

The V gene is TRBV9, the J gene TRBJ1-3, with 7 bases identical to TRBD1. Trimming took 4 bases from V and 0 from J; bases not matched to a gene: 16. Germline V gives CDR1 SGDLS, CDR2 YYNGEE. The CDR3 loop spans 19 amino acids. CDR3 in DNA: TGTGCCAGCAGCCCGAGGGAACAGGGGCATTTAGTCTCTGGAAACACCATATATTTT. Amino acids: CASSPREQGHLVSGNTIYF. Supplemented by reference TRBV9 and TRBJ1-3, the full variable domain reads DSGVTQTPKHLITATGQRVTLRCSPRSGDLSVYWYQQSLDQGLQFLIQYYNGEERAKGNILERFSAQQFPDLHSELNLSSLELGDSALYFCASSPREQGHLVSGNTIYFGEGSWLTVV.